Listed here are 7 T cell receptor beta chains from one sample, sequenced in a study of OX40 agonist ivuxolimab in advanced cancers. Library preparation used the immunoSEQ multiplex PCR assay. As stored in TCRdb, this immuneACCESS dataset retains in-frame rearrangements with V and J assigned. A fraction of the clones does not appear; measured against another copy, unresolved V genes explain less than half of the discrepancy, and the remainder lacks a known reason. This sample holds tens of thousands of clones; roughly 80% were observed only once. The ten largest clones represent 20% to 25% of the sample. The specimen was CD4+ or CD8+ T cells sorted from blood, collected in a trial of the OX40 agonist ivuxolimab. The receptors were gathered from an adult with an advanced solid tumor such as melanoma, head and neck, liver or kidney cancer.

This CDR3 reads CASSLPFPTAGGGELFF. CDR3 sequence (DNA): TGTGCCAGCAGCCTCCCCTTCCCGACAGCAGGCGGCGGGGAGCTGTTTTTT. The chain employs TRBV7-3 and TRBJ2-2; possible D gene TRBD1, 5 bases. V dropped 5 bases and J dropped 7 bases, with 23 bases sitting between them. The CDR3 contains 17 residues. Germline CDR1 reads SGHTA; CDR2 reads FQGTGA.

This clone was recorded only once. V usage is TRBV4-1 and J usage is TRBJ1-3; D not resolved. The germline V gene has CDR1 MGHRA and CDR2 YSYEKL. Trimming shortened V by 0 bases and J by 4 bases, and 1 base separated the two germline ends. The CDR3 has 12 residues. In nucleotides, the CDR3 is TGCGCCAGCAGCCAAGAAGGAAACACCATATATTTT. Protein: CASSQEGNTIYF.

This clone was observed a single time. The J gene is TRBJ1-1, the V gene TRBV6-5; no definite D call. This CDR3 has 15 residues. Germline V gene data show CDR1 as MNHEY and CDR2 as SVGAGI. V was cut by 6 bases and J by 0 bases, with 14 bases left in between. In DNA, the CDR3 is TGTGCCAGCAGCCCCTATGGTGGCTTGAACACTGAAGCTTTCTTT. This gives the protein CASSPYGGLNTEAFF.

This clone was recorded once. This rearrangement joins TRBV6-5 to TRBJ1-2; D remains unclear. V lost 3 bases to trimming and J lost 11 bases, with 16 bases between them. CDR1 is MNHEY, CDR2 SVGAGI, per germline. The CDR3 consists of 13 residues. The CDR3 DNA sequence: TGTGCCAGCAGTTATTCTTTAAGGCATTTGTACACCTTC. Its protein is CASSYSLRHLYTF.

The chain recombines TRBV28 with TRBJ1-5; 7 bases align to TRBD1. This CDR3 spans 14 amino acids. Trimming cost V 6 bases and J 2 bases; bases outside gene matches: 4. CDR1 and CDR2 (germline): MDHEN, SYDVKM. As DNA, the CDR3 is TGTGCCAGCAGCAAAACAGGGGGCAATCAGCCCCAGCATTTT. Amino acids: CASSKTGGNQPQHF.

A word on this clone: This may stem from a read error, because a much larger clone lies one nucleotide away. CDR3 in DNA: TGTGCCGGCAGTTTAGGGACGAACACTGAAGCTTTCTTT. Translated: CAGSLGTNTEAFF. The chain combines TRBV27 with TRBJ1-1; maybe TRBD1 (5 bases). The CDR3 totals 13 residues. CDR1 MNHEY and CDR2 SMNVEV come from the germline V gene (reference sequence).

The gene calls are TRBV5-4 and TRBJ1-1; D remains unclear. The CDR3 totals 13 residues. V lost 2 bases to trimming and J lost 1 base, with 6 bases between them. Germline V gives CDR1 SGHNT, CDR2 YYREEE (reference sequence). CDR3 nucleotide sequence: TGTGCCAGCAGCTTTTCTACGAACACTGAAGCTTTCTTT. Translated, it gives CASSFSTNTEAFF. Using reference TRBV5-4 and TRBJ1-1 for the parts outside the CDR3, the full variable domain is ETGVTQSPTHLIKTRGQQVTLRCSSQSGHNTVSWYQQALGQGPQFIFQYYREEENGRGNFPPRFSGLQFPNYSSELNVNALELDDSALYLCASSFSTNTEAFFGQGTRLTVV.